This T cell receptor beta chain was captured by sequencing in a study of cytomegalovirus exposure and HLA in healthy donors. Findings of the study overall: A link between a missense DCLRE1C variant and TCR beta V- and J-gene trimming emerged from a later analysis. It is likely that the observed cluster of highly shared sequence variants was a sequencing artifact.

Primers included in the PCR were 60 Vbeta and 13 Jbeta primers. Profiled with immunoSEQ multiplex PCR; TCRdb holds only in-frame clones, not every one. The top ten clones hold approximately 10% of a sample with about 210,000 clones, about 85% of them seen once. Note on this clone: The antigen is unknown.

The CDR3 has 14 amino acids. V was cut by 3 bases and J by 5 bases, with 11 bases left in between. Per germline, CDR1 SEHNR and CDR2 FQNEAQ (reference sequence). While unrecorded immune exposures were likely, the donors were nominally healthy when sampled. The sequence derives from a woman aged 45-59 years in good health and CMV-seropositive. J is TRBJ2-1 and V is TRBV7-9, with D possibly matching TRBD1 (5 bases). The specimen was PBMCs. The DNA for the CDR3 is TGTGCCAGCAGCTTTCGGGCAGGGCACAATGAGCAGTTCTTC. Protein sequence: CASSFRAGHNEQFF.